This entry features one TCR beta chain sequence. These data are taken from a study of blood T cell repertoires in COVID-19. The overall study: There were acute and convalescent COVID-19 samples, and they came from the United States, Italy and Spain.

Patients of the Seattle cohort, enrolled during active infection, were followed longitudinally. As originally analysed: The authors estimated nucleated cell counts from reference gene primer amplification. Measured with immunoSEQ multiplex PCR; TCRdb has only the in-frame clones, and not every one. V and J calls and clone size are those listed in that table; D and trimming were worked out from the DNA. This table has tens of thousands of clones, about 83% appearing once. The CDR3 covers 14 residues. The germline V gene has CDR1 SGHRS and CDR2 YFSETQ. The V segment lost 4 bases and the J segment 7 bases; nucleotides outside the gene matches: 8.

The receptor's source is a man aged 50-59 years with COVID-19, enrolled during active disease. The chain couples TRBV5-1 to TRBJ1-2; 9 nucleotides align to TRBD1. Material for sequencing was peripheral blood. CDR3 region: CASSTDRGAAGYTF. DNA for the CDR3: TGCGCCAGCAGCACCGACAGGGGGGCCGCTGGCTACACCTTC.